These 14 T cell receptor beta chains came from one sample sequenced in a study of T cell changes during pregnancy in multiple sclerosis. The repertoire was sequenced with immunoSEQ multiplex PCR; TCRdb's copy has only in-frame clones and lacks some. The sample carries 35,000 to 40,000 clones, about 92% recorded once. Material: CD8+ T cells from peripheral blood mononuclear cells, obtained in the third trimester of pregnancy. These receptors came from a female donor with multiple sclerosis, enrolled in a pregnancy study.

V and J are TRBV10-3 and TRBJ1-1, with D perhaps TRBD1 (5 bases). The CDR3 is made up of 14 amino acids. With 2 bases removed from V and 1 base from J, the gap between germline ends came to 8 bases. Looked up from germline, CDR1 is ENHRY and CDR2 is SYGVKD. CDR3 sequence (DNA): TGTGCCATCAGTGAGCCGACAGAGAACACTGAAGCTTTCTTT. This codes for CAISEPTENTEAFF.

The rearrangement links TRBV30 to TRBJ2-1; no reliable D call. Trimming pared 5 bases from V and 0 bases from J, leaving 11 bases between. Per germline, CDR1 GTSNPN and CDR2 SVGIG (reference sequence). The length of the CDR3 is 14 residues. CDR3 residues: CAWRGESSYNEQFF. As DNA, the CDR3 is TGTGCCTGGCGAGGAGAAAGCTCCTACAATGAGCAGTTCTTC.

The rearrangement links TRBV19 to TRBJ2-2, with D possibly matching TRBD2 (6 bases). Germline CDR1 is LNHDA and CDR2 is SQIVND (reference sequence). V was cut by 10 bases and J by 7 bases, with 16 bases left in between. The CDR3 extends over 13 amino acids. Here the CDR3 reads CATSPGRGGELFF. For the CDR3, the DNA is TGTGCCACCTCGCCAGGGCGGGGCGGGGAGCTGTTTTTT.

The chain carries TRBV18 and TRBJ2-2, with TRBD1 identical over 9 bases. This CDR3 contains 17 residues. The J segment lost 3 bases and the V segment lost 2 bases, leaving 7 bases of the junction unmatched. CDR1 is KGHSH, CDR2 LQKENI, per germline. In DNA, the CDR3 is TGTGCCAGCTCACCAAGAAGGACAGGGGTGTACACCGGGGAGCTGTTTTTT. As protein: CASSPRRTGVYTGELFF.

The gene calls are TRBV27 and TRBJ2-7, with D tentatively TRBD2 (6 bases). V was trimmed by 6 bases and J by 2 bases, leaving 14 bases between them. Germline CDR1 is MNHEY and CDR2 is SMNVEV (reference sequence). The CDR3 totals 14 residues. Here the CDR3 DNA reads TGTGCCAGCAGAGATAGGGACTCCACCTACGAGCAGTACTTC. It yields the protein CASRDRDSTYEQYF.

The chain has TRBV4-3 and TRBJ1-1, with D possibly TRBD1 on 6 matching bases. The CDR3 has 16 amino acids. The germline gives CDR1 LGHNA, CDR2 YSLEER. The V gene lost 1 base and the J gene lost 0 bases, with 12 bases spanning the gap. CDR3 in amino acids: CASSQVWQGMNTEAFF. The CDR3 region has the DNA TGCGCCAGCAGCCAAGTATGGCAGGGGATGAACACTGAAGCTTTCTTT.

This CDR3 reads CASSLTGGSNQPQHF. The CDR3 region has the DNA TGTGCCAGCAGTCTGACAGGGGGAAGCAATCAGCCCCAGCATTTT. The chain is built from TRBV6-5 and TRBJ1-5, with 9 positions matching TRBD1. This CDR3 is built from 15 residues. The J segment lost 1 base and the V segment lost 5 bases, leaving 3 bases of the junction unmatched. Looked up from germline, CDR1 is MNHEY and CDR2 is SVGAGI.

V gene TRBV27 combines with J gene TRBJ2-5; D is possibly TRBD1 (6 bases). The CDR3 is 13 residues long. The germline gives CDR1 MNHEY, CDR2 SMNVEV (reference sequence). V lost 8 bases and J lost 1, with 11 bases in between. CDR3 loop: CASRADSQETQYF. CDR3 nucleotides: TGTGCCAGCCGCGCGGACAGCCAAGAGACCCAGTACTTC.

This CDR3 is CAWNLGGNYNEQFF. CDR3 DNA: TGTGCCTGGAACCTGGGCGGGAACTACAATGAGCAGTTCTTC. The genes are TRBV30 and TRBJ2-1, with D maybe TRBD2 (6 bases). V lost 4 bases and J 3 bases, leaving 13 bases between the germline ends. The CDR3 is 14 amino acids. Germline values: CDR1 GTSNPN, CDR2 SVGIG (reference sequence).

The J gene is TRBJ2-2, the V gene TRBV7-6; the match to TRBD2 covers 14 bases. The CDR3 is made up of 20 amino acids. With V trimmed by 5 bases and J by 5 bases, 16 bases remained unmatched. Germline values: CDR1 SGHVS, CDR2 FNYEAQ. The CDR3: CASSLSPGVGLAGGTGELFF. The DNA for the CDR3 is TGTGCCAGCAGCCTTAGCCCCGGGGTAGGACTAGCGGGAGGTACCGGGGAGCTGTTTTTT.

V usage is TRBV19 and J usage is TRBJ2-2, with D perhaps TRBD2 (6 bases). The CDR3 has 16 residues. Germline values: CDR1 LNHDA, CDR2 SQIVND (reference sequence). Trimming removed 7 bases from V and 3 bases from J, with 18 bases in between. The CDR3 sequence is CASTSWAQRDTGELFF. CDR3 nucleotides: TGTGCCAGTACCTCCTGGGCTCAGCGGGACACCGGGGAGCTGTTTTTT.

The V and J genes are TRBV7-9 and TRBJ2-3, with 11 bases matching TRBD2. Germline CDR1 reads SEHNR; CDR2 reads FQNEAQ (reference sequence). This CDR3 contains 17 residues. V shed 5 bases and J 2 bases; nucleotides not matched to a gene: 9. The CDR3 DNA sequence: TGTGCCAGCAGCCTTAGGACTAGCGGGCCCCCCACAGATACGCAGTATTTT. Residues: CASSLRTSGPPTDTQYF.

V is TRBV6-4 and J is TRBJ2-3; 8 bases line up with TRBD2. There are 15 residues in the CDR3. After removal of 2 bases from V and 2 bases from J, the junction contained 3 bases not matched to a gene. Germline loops: CDR1 MRHNA, CDR2 SNTAGT. As DNA, the CDR3 is TGTGCCAGCAGTGACGGCGGGAGGATCACAGATACGCAGTATTTT. This sequence encodes CASSDGGRITDTQYF.

The chain links TRBV7-9 to TRBJ2-7; 9 positions agree with TRBD1. The V gene end was trimmed by 7 bases and the J gene end by 2 bases; junction bases not matched to a gene: 12. Germline V gives CDR1 SEHNR, CDR2 FQNEAQ (reference sequence). The CDR3 is made up of 16 amino acids. Here the CDR3 DNA reads TGTGCCAGCAACACACTAGGACAGGGGTCCACCTACGAGCAGTACTTC. It yields the protein CASNTLGQGSTYEQYF.